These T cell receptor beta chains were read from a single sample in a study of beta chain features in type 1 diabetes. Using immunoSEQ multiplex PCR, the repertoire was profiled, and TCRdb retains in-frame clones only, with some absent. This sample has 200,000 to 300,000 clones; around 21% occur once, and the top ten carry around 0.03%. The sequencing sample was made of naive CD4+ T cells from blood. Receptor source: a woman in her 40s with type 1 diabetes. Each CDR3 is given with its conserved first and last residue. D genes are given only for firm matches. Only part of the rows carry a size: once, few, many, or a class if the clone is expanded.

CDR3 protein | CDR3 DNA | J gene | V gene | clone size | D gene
CASSPPLRLSNTGELFF | TGTGCCAGCAGCCCTCCCCTACGCTTGTCGAACACCGGGGAGCTGTTTTTT | TRBJ2-2 | TRBV7-8 | - | -
CASSPTSGTQETQYF | TGTGCCAGCAGCCCGACTAGCGGAACACAAGAGACCCAGTACTTC | TRBJ2-5 | TRBV5-4 | few | TRBD2
CASSRPGSNTDTQYF | TGTGCCAGCAGCCGCCCCGGGTCAAACACAGATACGCAGTATTTT | TRBJ2-3 | TRBV7-9 | - | -
CASSYRQAYEQYF | TGTGCCAGCAGTTACAGGCAGGCCTACGAGCAGTACTTC | TRBJ2-7 | TRBV6-5 | few | -
CASSSYRQGAIDEQYF | TGTGCCAGCAGCTCCTACCGACAGGGGGCTATCGACGAGCAGTACTTC | TRBJ2-7 | TRBV7-2 | - | TRBD1
CASSLWGQSYEQYF | TGTGCCAGCAGTTTATGGGGCCAGTCCTACGAGCAGTACTTC | TRBJ2-7 | TRBV28 | - | -
CASSGPTTAVETQYF | TGTGCCAGCAGTGGACCTACTACGGCGGTAGAGACCCAGTACTTC | TRBJ2-5 | TRBV25-1 | few | -
CASSLVGGTYEQYF | TGCGCCAGCAGCTTGGTTGGCGGCACCTACGAGCAGTACTTC | TRBJ2-7 | TRBV5-1 | few | -
CASVGDTATGTQYF | TGCGCCAGCGTCGGGGACACCGCCACCGGTACGCAGTATTTT | TRBJ2-3 | TRBV5-1 | - | -
CASSFAGNTGELFF | TGCGCCAGCAGCTTTGCCGGGAACACCGGGGAGCTGTTTTTT | TRBJ2-2 | TRBV5-1 | - | -
CASSLRRGLYEQYF | TGTGCCAGCAGTCTACGGCGGGGCCTCTACGAGCAGTACTTC | TRBJ2-7 | TRBV6-5 | few | -
CASSPTGNNQPQHF | TGTGCCAGCAGCCCTACAGGGAACAATCAGCCCCAGCATTTT | TRBJ1-5 | TRBV7-9 | - | -
CASSFGLAGTYEQYF | TGTGCCAGCAGCTTCGGACTAGCGGGGACCTACGAGCAGTACTTC | TRBJ2-7 | TRBV5-6 | - | TRBD2
CASSYSLRGSSYEQYF | TGTGCCAGCAGTTACTCTTTGCGGGGGAGCTCCTACGAGCAGTACTTC | TRBJ2-7 | TRBV6-5 | - | TRBD2
CAWSAGTGAYQPQHF | TGTGCCTGGAGTGCCGGGACAGGGGCCTATCAGCCCCAGCATTTT | TRBJ1-5 | TRBV30 | few | TRBD1
CASRPGTSGSEQYF | TGTGCCAGCAGACCCGGGACTAGCGGTTCCGAGCAGTACTTC | TRBJ2-7 | TRBV28 | few | TRBD2
CAIMTGHEQYF | TGTGCCATCATGACAGGTCACGAGCAGTACTTC | TRBJ2-7 | TRBV10-3 | - | -
CSFGTSGVGTDTQYF | TGCAGCTTTGGGACTAGCGGAGTGGGCACAGATACGCAGTATTTT | TRBJ2-3 | TRBV29-1 | - | TRBD2
CASSVLAGGPGSYNEQFF | TGTGCCAGCAGCGTACTAGCGGGGGGGCCGGGCTCCTACAATGAGCAGTTCTTC | TRBJ2-1 | TRBV9 | few | TRBD2